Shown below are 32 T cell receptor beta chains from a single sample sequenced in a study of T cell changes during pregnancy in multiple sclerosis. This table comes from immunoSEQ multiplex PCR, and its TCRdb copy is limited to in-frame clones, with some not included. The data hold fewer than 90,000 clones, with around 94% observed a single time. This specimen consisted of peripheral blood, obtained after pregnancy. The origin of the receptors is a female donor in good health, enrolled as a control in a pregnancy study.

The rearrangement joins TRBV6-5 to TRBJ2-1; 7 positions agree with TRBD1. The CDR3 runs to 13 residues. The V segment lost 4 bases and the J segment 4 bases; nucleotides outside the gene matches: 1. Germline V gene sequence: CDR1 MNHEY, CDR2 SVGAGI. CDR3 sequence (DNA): TGTGCCAGCAGTTCGGGACAGTACAATGAGCAGTTCTTC. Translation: CASSSGQYNEQFF.

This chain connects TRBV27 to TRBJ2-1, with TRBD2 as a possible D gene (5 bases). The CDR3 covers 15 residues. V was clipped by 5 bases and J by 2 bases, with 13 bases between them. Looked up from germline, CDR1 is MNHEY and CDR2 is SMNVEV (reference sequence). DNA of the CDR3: TGTGCCAGCAGTACCGGTAGCGAGGCCTACAATGAGCAGTTCTTC. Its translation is CASSTGSEAYNEQFF.

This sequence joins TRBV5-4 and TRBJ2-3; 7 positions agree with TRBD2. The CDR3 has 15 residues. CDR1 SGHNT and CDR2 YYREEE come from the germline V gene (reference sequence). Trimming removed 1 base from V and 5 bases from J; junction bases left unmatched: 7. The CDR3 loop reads CASSLWAGVGDTQYF. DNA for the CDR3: TGTGCCAGCAGCTTGTGGGCGGGAGTTGGAGATACGCAGTATTTT.

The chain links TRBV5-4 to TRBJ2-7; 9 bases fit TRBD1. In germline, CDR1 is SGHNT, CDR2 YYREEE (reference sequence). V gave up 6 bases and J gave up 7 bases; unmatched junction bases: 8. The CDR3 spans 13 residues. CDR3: CASTSGQGNEQYF. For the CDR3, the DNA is TGTGCCAGCACCTCGGGACAGGGTAATGAGCAGTACTTC.

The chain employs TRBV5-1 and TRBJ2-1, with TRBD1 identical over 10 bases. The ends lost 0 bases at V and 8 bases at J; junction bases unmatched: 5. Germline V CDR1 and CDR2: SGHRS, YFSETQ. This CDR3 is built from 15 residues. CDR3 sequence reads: CASSLAWDRGDEQFF. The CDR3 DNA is TGCGCCAGCAGCTTGGCCTGGGACAGGGGAGATGAGCAGTTCTTC.

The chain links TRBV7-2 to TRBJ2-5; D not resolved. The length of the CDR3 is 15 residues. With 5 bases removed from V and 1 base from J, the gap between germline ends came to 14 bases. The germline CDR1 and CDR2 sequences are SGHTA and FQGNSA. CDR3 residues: CASSPRVPAQETQYF. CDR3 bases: TGTGCCAGCAGCCCACGGGTCCCAGCCCAAGAGACCCAGTACTTC.

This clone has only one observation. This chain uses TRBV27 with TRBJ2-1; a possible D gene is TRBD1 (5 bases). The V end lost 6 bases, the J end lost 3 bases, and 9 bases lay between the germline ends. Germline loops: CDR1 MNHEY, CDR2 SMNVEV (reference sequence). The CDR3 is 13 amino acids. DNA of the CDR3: TGTGCCAGCAGGGACATGAACTACAATGAGCAGTTCTTC. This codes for CASRDMNYNEQFF.

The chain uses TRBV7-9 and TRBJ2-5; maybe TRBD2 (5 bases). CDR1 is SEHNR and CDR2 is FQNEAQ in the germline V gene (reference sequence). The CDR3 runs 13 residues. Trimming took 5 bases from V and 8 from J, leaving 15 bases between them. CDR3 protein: CASSDWTGGTQYF. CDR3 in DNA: TGTGCCAGCAGCGACTGGACTGGAGGAACCCAGTACTTC.

CDR3 sequence (DNA): TGTGCCAGCAGCTTAGGGCCGACAGGGGTAACTGAAGCTTTCTTT. Protein sequence: CASSLGPTGVTEAFF. This chain links TRBV7-2 with TRBJ1-1, with TRBD1 matching over 8 bases. CDR3 length: 15 amino acids. Germline V gene lookup returns CDR1 SGHTA and CDR2 FQGNSA. Trimming cost V 1 base and J 5 bases; bases outside gene matches: 6.

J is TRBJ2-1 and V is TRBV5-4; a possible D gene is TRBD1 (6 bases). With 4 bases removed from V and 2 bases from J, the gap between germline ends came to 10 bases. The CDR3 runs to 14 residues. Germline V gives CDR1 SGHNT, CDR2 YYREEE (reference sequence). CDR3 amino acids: CASSATGPYNEQFF. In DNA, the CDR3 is TGTGCCAGCAGCGCGACAGGCCCCTACAATGAGCAGTTCTTC.

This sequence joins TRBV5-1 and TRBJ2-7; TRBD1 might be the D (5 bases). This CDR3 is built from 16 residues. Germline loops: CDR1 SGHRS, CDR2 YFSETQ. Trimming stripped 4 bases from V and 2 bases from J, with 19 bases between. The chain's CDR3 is CASSQSASGLTYEQYF. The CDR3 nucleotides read TGCGCCAGCAGCCAGAGCGCCTCAGGGTTGACCTACGAGCAGTACTTC.

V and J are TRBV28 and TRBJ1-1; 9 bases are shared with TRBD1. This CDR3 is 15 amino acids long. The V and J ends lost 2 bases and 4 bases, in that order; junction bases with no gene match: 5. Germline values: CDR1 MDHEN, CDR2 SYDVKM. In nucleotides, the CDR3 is TGTGCCAGCAGTTTAAGGGGGACAGGGCGCACTGAAGCTTTCTTT. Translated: CASSLRGTGRTEAFF.

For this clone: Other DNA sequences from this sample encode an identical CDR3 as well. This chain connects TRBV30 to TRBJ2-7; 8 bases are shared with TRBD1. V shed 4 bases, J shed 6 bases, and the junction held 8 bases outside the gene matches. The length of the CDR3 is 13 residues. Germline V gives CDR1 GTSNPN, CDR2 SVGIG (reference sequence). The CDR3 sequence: CAWTLTGGAEQYF. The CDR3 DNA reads TGTGCCTGGACCCTTACAGGGGGTGCCGAGCAGTACTTC.

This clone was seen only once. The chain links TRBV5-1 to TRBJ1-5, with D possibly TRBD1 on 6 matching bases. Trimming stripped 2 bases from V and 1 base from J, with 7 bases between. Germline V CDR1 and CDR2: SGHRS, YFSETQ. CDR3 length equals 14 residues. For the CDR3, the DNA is TGCGCCAGCAGCTTAGGGACAAGCAATCAGCCCCAGCATTTT. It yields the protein CASSLGTSNQPQHF. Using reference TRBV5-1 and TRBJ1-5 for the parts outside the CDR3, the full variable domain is KAGVTQTPRYLIKTRGQQVTLSCSPISGHRSVSWYQQTPGQGLQFLFEYFSETQRNKGNFPGRFSGRQFSNSRSEMNVSTLELGDSALYLCASSLGTSNQPQHFGDGTRLSIL.

CDR3 sequence reads: CASRQRGEETQYF. Written as DNA, the CDR3 is TGTGCCAGTAGGCAACGCGGGGAAGAGACCCAGTACTTC. The chain carries TRBV19 and TRBJ2-5; D perhaps matches TRBD2 (6 bases). V was cut by 6 bases and J by 3 bases, with 11 bases left in between. Germline loops: CDR1 LNHDA, CDR2 SQIVND (reference sequence). This CDR3 has 13 amino acids.

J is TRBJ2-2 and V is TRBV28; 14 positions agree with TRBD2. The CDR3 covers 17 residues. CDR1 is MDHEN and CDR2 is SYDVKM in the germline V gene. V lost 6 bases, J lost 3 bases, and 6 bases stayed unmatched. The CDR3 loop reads CASRDKGLAGDTGELFF. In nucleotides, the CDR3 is TGTGCCAGCAGGGATAAGGGACTAGCGGGAGACACCGGGGAGCTGTTTTTT.

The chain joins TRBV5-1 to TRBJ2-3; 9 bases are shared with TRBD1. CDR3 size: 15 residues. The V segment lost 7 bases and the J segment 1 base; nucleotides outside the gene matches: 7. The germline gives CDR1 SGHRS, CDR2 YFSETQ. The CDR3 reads CASLAGTGRTDTQYF. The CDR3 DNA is TGCGCCAGCCTGGCCGGGACAGGGCGCACAGATACGCAGTATTTT.

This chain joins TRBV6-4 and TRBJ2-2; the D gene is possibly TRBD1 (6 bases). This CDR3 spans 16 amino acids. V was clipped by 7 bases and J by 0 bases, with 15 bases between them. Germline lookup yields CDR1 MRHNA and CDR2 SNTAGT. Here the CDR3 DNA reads TGTGCCAGCAAGGACAGTTCTTGGGCGAACACCGGGGAGCTGTTTTTT. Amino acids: CASKDSSWANTGELFF.

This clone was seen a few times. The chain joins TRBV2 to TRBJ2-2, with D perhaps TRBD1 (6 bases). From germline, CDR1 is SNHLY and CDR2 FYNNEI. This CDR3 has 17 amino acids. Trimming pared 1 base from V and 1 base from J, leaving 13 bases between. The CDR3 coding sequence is TGTGCCAGCAGTGAAGTAACGTCCAGGGGGAACACCGGGGAGCTGTTTTTT. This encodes CASSEVTSRGNTGELFF.

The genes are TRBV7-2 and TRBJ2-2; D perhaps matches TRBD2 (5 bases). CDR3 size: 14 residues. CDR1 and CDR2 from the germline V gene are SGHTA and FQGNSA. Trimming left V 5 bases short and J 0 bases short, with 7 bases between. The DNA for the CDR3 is TGTGCCAGCAGCCTCGGGGCGAACACCGGGGAGCTGTTTTTT. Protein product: CASSLGANTGELFF.

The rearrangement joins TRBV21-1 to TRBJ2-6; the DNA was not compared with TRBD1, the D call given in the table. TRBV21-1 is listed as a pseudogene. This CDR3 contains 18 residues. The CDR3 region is CASSKDPTGGSGANVLTF. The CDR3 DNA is TGTGCCAGCAGCAAAGACCCGACAGGGGGCTCTGGGGCCAACGTCCTGACTTTC.

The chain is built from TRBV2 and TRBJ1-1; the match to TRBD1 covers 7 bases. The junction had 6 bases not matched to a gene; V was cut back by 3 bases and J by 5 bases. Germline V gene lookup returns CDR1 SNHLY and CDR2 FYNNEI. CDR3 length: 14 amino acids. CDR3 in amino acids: CASSDLTGSTEAFF. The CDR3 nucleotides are TGTGCCAGCAGTGACCTGACAGGGAGTACTGAAGCTTTCTTT.

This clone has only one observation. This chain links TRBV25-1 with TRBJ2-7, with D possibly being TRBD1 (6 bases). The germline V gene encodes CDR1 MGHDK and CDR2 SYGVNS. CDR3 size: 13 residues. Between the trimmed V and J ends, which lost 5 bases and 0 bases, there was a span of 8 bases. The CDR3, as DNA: TGTGCCAGCAGTCAGGGGCCCTCCTACGAGCAGTACTTC. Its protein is CASSQGPSYEQYF.

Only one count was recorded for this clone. The CDR3 reads CASRDLAGGGNEQFF. The CDR3 coding sequence is TGTGCCAGCAGGGACTTAGCGGGTGGTGGCAATGAGCAGTTCTTC. The chain couples TRBV27 to TRBJ2-1; 7 bases align to TRBD2. The length of the CDR3 is 15 residues. From germline, CDR1 is MNHEY and CDR2 SMNVEV (reference sequence). V lost 6 bases, J lost 6 bases, and 11 bases stayed unmatched.

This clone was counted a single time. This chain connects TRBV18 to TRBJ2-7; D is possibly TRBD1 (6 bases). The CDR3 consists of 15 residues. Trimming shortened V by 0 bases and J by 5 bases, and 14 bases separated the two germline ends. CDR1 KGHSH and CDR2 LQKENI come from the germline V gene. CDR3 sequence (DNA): TGTGCCAGCTCACCACCCGGGACAACTCCTAACGAGCAGTACTTC. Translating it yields CASSPPGTTPNEQYF.

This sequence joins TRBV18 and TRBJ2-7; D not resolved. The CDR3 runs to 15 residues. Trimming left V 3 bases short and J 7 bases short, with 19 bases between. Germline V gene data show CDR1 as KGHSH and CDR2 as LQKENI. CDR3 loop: CASSPLPQDPREQYF. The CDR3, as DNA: TGTGCCAGCTCACCGTTACCTCAAGACCCGAGGGAGCAGTACTTC.

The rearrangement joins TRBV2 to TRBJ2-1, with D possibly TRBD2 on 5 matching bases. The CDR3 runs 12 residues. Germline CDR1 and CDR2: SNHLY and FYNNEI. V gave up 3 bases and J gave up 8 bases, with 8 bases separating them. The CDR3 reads CASSDEGDEQFF. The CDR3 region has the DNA TGTGCCAGCAGTGATGAGGGCGATGAGCAGTTCTTC.

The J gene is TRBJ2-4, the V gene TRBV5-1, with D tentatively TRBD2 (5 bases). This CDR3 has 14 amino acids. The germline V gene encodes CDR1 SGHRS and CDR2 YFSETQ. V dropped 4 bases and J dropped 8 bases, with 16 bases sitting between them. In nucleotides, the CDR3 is TGCGCCAGCAGCCCCGAAAGGGAGACCGACATTCAGTACTTC. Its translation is CASSPERETDIQYF.

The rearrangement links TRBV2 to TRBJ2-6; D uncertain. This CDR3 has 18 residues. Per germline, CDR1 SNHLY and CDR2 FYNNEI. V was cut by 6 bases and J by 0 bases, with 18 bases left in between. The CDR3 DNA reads TGTGCCAGCAGCTTACCCCGGGTGGGTCCCTCTGGGGCCAACGTCCTGACTTTC. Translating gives CASSLPRVGPSGANVLTF.

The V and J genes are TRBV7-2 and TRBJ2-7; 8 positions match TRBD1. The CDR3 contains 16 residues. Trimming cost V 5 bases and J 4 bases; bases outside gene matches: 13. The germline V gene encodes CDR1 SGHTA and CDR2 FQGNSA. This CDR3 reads CASSPTGGTLPYEQYF. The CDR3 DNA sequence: TGTGCCAGCAGCCCAACAGGGGGAACGCTTCCGTACGAGCAGTACTTC.

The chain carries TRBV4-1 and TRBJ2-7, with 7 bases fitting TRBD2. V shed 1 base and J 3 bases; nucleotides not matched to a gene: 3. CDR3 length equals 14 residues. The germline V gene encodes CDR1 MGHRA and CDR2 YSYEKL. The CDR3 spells CASSQAGDYYEQYF. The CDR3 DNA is TGCGCCAGCAGCCAAGCGGGGGACTACTACGAGCAGTACTTC.

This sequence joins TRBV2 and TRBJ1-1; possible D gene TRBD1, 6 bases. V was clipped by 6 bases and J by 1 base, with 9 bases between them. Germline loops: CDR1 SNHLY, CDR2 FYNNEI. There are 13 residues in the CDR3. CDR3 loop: CASSSDRNTEAFF. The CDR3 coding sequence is TGTGCCAGCAGCTCGGACAGGAACACTGAAGCTTTCTTT.